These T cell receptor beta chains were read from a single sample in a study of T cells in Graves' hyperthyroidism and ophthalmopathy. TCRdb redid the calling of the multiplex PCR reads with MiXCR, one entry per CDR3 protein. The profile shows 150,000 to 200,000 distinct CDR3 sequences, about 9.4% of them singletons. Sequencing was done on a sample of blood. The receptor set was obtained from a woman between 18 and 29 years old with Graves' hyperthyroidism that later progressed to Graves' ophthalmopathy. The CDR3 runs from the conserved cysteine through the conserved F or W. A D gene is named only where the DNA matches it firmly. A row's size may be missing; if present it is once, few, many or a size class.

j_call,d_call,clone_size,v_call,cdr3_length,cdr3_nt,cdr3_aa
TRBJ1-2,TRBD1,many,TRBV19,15,TGTGCCAGTATCGGACAGGACAGCCGTAACTATGGCTACACCTTC,CASIGQDSRNYGYTF
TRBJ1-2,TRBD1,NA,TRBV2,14,TGTGCCAGCAACGAACAGGGGGCTAACTATGGCTACACCTTC,CASNEQGANYGYTF
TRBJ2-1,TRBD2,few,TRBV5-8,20,TGTGCCAGCAGCTTGGAGAGTATCCTCTTCCTAGCGGGATTTTCCAATGAGCAGTTCTTC,CASSLESILFLAGFSNEQFF
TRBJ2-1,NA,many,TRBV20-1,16,TGCAGTGCTCTAAATCTAGCAGTCTTGGCCTACAATGAGCAGTTCTTC,CSALNLAVLAYNEQFF
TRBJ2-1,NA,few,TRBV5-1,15,TGCGCCAGCAGCTTGGCCATATCGATTTACAATGAGCAGTTCTTC,CASSLAISIYNEQFF
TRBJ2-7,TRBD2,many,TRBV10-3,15,TGTGCCATCAGTGAACAGCGGGAGGCCTCCTACGAGCAGTACTTC,CAISEQREASYEQYF
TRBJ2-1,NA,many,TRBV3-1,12,TGTGCCAGCAGCCACATCGACAATGAGCAGTTCTTC,CASSHIDNEQFF
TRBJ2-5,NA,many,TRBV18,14,TGTGCCAGCTCACCACCGGGGCTCCAAGAGACCCAGTACTTC,CASSPPGLQETQYF
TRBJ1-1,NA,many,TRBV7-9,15,TGTGCCAGCAGCCTCAACCTCATGGGTAACACTGAAGCTTTCTTT,CASSLNLMGNTEAFF
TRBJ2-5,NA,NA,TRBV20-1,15,TGCAGTGCTAGAGATTTGGGCAGGTATCAAGAGACCCAGTACTTC,CSARDLGRYQETQYF
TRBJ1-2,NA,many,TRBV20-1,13,TGCAGTGCTAGCGACCCCGCACGATACGGCTACACCTTC,CSASDPARYGYTF
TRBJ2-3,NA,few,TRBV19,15,TGTGCCAGTAGTAAGAGGGCGATCGGCTCAGATACGCAGTATTTT,CASSKRAIGSDTQYF
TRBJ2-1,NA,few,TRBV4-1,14,TGCGCCAGCAGCCAGGGGGCCTGGGACAATGAGCAGTTCTTC,CASSQGAWDNEQFF
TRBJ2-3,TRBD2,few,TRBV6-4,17,TGTGCCAGCAGTGAGTCTACTAGCGGGGGAGGCACAGATACGCAGTATTTT,CASSESTSGGGTDTQYF
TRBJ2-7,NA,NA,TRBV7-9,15,TGTGCCAGCAGCTTAGGAGGGAGTGCGTCCTACGAGCAGTACTTC,CASSLGGSASYEQYF
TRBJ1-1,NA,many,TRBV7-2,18,TGTGCCAGCAGCTTAGGGTGGAGACGGGGGGGGAAGTCCCATGGGGCTTTCTTT,CASSLGWRRGGKSHGAFF
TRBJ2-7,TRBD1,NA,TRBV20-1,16,TGCAGTGCTAGAGATGGCCGAGGACAGGGGATTTACGAGCAGTACTTC,CSARDGRGQGIYEQYF
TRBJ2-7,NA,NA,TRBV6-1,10,TGTGCCAGCACAAACTACGAGCAGTACTTC,CASTNYEQYF
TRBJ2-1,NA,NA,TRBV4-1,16,TGCGCCAGCAGCCCCATCCTGACAAGGATCTACAATGAGCAGTTCTTC,CASSPILTRIYNEQFF
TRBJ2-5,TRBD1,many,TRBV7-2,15,TGTGCCAGCAGCTTAGGAGGGACAGGGTACCAGACCCAGTACTTC,CASSLGGTGYQTQYF
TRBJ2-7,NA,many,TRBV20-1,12,TGCAGTGCTAGTATGGGTATGGGCGAGCAGTACTTC,CSASMGMGEQYF
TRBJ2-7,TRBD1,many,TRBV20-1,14,TGCAGTGCTAGAGTTCACCGGGACAGCTACGAGCAGTACTTC,CSARVHRDSYEQYF
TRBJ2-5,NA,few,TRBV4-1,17,TGCGCCAGCAGCCAAGGGGTGACTAGTTTAATTGGGGAGACCCAGTACTTC,CASSQGVTSLIGETQYF
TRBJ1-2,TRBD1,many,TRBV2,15,TGTGCCAGCAGTGAAGGACAGGGGGCGGTCTATAGCTACACCTTC,CASSEGQGAVYSYTF
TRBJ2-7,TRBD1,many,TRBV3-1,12,TGTGCCAGCAGCCAGAATCCGGGACAGCCGTACTTC,CASSQNPGQPYF
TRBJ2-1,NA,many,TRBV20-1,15,TGCAGTGCTAGTCGACTGGCCAGCTCCTACAATGAGCAGTTCTTC,CSASRLASSYNEQFF
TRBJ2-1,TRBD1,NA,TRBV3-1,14,TGTGCCAGCAGCCGGGGGACAGGCTCCAATGAGCAGTTCTTC,CASSRGTGSNEQFF
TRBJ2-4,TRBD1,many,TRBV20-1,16,TGCAGTGCCCTCTCCGGGACAGGGGGCTGGGAAAACATTCAGTACTTC,CSALSGTGGWENIQYF
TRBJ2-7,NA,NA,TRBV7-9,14,TGTGCCAGCAGTTTCACAGGGTCAACAAACGAGCAGTACTTC,CASSFTGSTNEQYF
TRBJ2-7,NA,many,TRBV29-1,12,TGCAGCGTTGTGGGTCAGAACTACGAGCAGTACTTC,CSVVGQNYEQYF
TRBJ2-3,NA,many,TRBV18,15,TGTGCCAGCTCACCACAGGAGGGTCTCGCAGATACGCAGTATTTT,CASSPQEGLADTQYF
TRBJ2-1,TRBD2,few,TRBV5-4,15,TGTGCCAGCAGCTTGGGCCTAGCGGGGACCAATGAGCAGTTCTTC,CASSLGLAGTNEQFF
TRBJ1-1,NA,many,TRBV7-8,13,TGTGCCAGCAGTCCCCAGGGGTTGACTGAAGCTTTCTTT,CASSPQGLTEAFF
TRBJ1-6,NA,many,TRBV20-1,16,TGCAGTGCCAGACCGGAGCCGGACTCCTATAATTCACCCCTCCACTTT,CSARPEPDSYNSPLHF
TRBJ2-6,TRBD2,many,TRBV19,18,TGTGCCAGTAGTATCCTAGCGGGAGGGCCATCTGGGGCCAACGTCCTGACTTTC,CASSILAGGPSGANVLTF
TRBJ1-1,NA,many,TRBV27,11,TGTGCCAGCAGTAACAGGGTTGCGGCTTTCTTT,CASSNRVAAFF
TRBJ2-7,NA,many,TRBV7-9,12,TGTGCCAGCAGCTTAAAAAACTACGAGCAGTACTTC,CASSLKNYEQYF
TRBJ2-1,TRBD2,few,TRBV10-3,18,TGTGCCATCAGTGGCCTACTGATCGAGGGGAGGGATTACAATGAGCAGTTCTTC,CAISGLLIEGRDYNEQFF
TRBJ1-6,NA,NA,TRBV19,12,TGTGCCAGTAGTATTGTCAATTCACCCCTCCACTTT,CASSIVNSPLHF
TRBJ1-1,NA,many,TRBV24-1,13,TGTGCCACCAGTGATTGGGGGAACACTGAAGCTTTCTTT,CATSDWGNTEAFF
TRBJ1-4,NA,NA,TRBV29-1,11,TGCAGCGTTGTTGGGAATGAAAAACTGTTTTTT,CSVVGNEKLFF
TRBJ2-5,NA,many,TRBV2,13,TGTGCCGGCACGGGACATTTACAAGAGACCCAGTACTTC,CAGTGHLQETQYF
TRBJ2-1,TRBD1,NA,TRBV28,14,TGTGCCAGCACCGCCGGGACAGGGGGCGTTGAGCAGTTCTTC,CASTAGTGGVEQFF
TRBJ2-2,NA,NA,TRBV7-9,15,TGTGCCAGCAGCTTAGACGTCTCGAACACCGGGGAGCTGTTTTTT,CASSLDVSNTGELFF
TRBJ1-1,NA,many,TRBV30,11,TGTGCCTGGAGTTATGTTGGAGAAGCTTTCTTT,CAWSYVGEAFF
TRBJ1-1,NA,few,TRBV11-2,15,TGTGCCAGCAGCCCTGGGGGCGGAGGGAACACTGAAGCTTTCTTT,CASSPGGGGNTEAFF
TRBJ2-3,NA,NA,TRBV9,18,TGTGCCAGCAGCGTAGCCCCTCCCAGAGGGGGGCCCACAGATACGCAGTATTTT,CASSVAPPRGGPTDTQYF
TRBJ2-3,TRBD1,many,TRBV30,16,TGTGCCTGGAGTGCCCCCCGCAGGGGGCGAACAGATACGCAGTATTTT,CAWSAPRRGRTDTQYF
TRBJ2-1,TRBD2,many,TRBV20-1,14,TGCAGTGCTTACCGCAGCGGGAGGGGATATGAGCAGTTCTTC,CSAYRSGRGYEQFF
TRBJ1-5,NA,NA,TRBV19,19,TGTGCCAGTAGTATAAAGGGGTTGAGCTTGGGACTACGCAATCAGCCCCAGCATTTT,CASSIKGLSLGLRNQPQHF
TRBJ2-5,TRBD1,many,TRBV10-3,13,TGTGCCACAAGGGACAGCAACCAAGAGACCCAGTACTTC,CATRDSNQETQYF
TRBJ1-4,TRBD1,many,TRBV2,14,TGTGCCAGCATGCCGGGACAGGAGCATGAAAAACTGTTTTTT,CASMPGQEHEKLFF
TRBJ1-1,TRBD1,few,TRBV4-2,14,TGTGCCAGCAGGGGACAAGGACAGGGAACTGAAGCTTTCTTT,CASRGQGQGTEAFF
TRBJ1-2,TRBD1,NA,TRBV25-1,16,TGTGCCAGCAGCGTTGGGGGCACAGGGGATCACTATGGCTACACCTTC,CASSVGGTGDHYGYTF
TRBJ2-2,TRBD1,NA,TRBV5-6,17,TGTGCCAGCAGCTTCATGGGTAGGGGGCGGAACACCGGGGAGCTGTTTTTT,CASSFMGRGRNTGELFF
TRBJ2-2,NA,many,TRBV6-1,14,TGTGCCAGCAGCCAACTAGCAGACACCGGGGAGCTGTTTTTT,CASSQLADTGELFF
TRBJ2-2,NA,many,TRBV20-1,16,TGCAGTGCTAGAGATCAAGAAACACGGACCACCGGGGAGCTGTTTTTT,CSARDQETRTTGELFF
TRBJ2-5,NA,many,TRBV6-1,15,TGTGCCAGCAGCCCTAAGGTGGGAGTAGCAGAGACCCAGTACTTC,CASSPKVGVAETQYF